Here is one T cell receptor (beta chain) with its context. The repertoire was sequenced with immunoSEQ multiplex PCR; TCRdb's copy has only in-frame clones and lacks some. The data contain about 71,000 clones, approximately 80% of them singletons. This record belongs to a study of T cell clones after liver transplantation. The overall study: TCRbeta sequencing after a pre-transplant mixed lymphocyte reaction identified graft-donor-reactive clones, later tracked in post-transplant blood.

Germline-derived CDR1 and CDR2 are MGHDK and SYGVNS. This CDR3 comprises 14 residues. V shed 3 bases and J shed 5 bases, with 10 bases lying between them. The source is a human patient who received a liver transplant. Some of the T cells may derive from the graft donor. The chain is built from TRBV25-1 and TRBJ2-2; D unclear. The specimen was CD4+ T cells from blood, collected 12 months after liver transplant. CDR3: CASSDQGSTGELFF. The DNA of the CDR3 is TGTGCCAGCAGTGACCAAGGGTCGACCGGGGAGCTGTTTTTT. Using reference TRBV25-1 and TRBJ2-2 for the parts outside the CDR3, the full variable domain is EADIYQTPRYLVIGTGKKITLECSQTMGHDKMYWYQQDPGMELHLIHYSYGVNSTEKGDLSSESTVSRIRTEHFPLTLESARPSHTSQYLCASSDQGSTGELFFGEGSRLTVL.